This TCR beta chain was sequenced for a study of long-term antiretroviral therapy in people with HIV. Study-wide points: ART-treated samples gained diversity yet remained below transplant donor controls. Every time point showed a repertoire led by clones expanded before ART.

Germline V gene sequence: CDR1 SGHNT, CDR2 YYREEE (reference sequence). V lost 2 bases to trimming and J lost 5 bases, with 19 bases between them. The CDR3 length is 16 residues. A remark on this clone: As yet, its antigen is unknown.

Sequencing used immunoSEQ v3.0 at survey level. Produced via immunoSEQ multiplex PCR; TCRdb's table is partial and in-frame only. The sample shows roughly 36,000 clones, approximately 83% of them seen only once. The material was unsorted PBMCs, obtained 0.4 years before starting antiretroviral therapy. The chain employs TRBV5-4 and TRBJ1-2; D remains unclear. This TCR was sampled from a man aged 18 to 29 with HIV. The CDR3 is CASSFRSGNSAYGYTF. The CDR3 coding sequence is TGTGCCAGCAGCTTCCGATCGGGGAACTCGGCGTATGGCTACACCTTC.